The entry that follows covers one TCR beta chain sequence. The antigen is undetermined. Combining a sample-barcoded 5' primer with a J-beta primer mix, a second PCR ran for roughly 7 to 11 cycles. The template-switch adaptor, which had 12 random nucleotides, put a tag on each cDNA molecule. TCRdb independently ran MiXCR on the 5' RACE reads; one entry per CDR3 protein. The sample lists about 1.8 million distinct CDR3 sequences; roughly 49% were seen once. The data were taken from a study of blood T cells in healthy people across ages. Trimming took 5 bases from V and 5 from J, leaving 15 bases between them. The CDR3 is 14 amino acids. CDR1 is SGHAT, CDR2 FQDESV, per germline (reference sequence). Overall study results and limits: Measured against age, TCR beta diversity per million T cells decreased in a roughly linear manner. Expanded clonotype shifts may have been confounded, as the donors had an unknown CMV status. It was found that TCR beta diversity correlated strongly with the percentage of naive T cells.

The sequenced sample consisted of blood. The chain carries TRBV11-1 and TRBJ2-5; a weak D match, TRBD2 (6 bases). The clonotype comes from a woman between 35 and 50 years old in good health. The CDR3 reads CASSPPEGSETQYF. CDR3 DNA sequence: TGTGCCAGCAGCCCCCCGGAGGGATCGGAGACCCAGTACTTC.